Below are 27 T cell receptor beta chains sequenced from a single sample in a study of T cell responses to AZD1222 COVID-19 vaccine. Generated by immunoSEQ multiplex PCR, the TCRdb table keeps only in-frame clones and is missing some. Counted here are roughly 120,000 clones, about 90% occurring once; the ten biggest clones make up about 10%. The material sequenced was peripheral blood, taken on day 0 of AZD1222 vaccination. The receptors were gathered from an adult in good health.

The V call is TRBV9, the J call TRBJ2-2, with TRBD1 matching over 10 bases. Germline CDR1 and CDR2: SGDLS and YYNGEE. The CDR3 length is 15 residues. With V trimmed by 0 bases and J by 5 bases, 1 base remained unmatched. The DNA of the CDR3 is TGTGCCAGCAGCGTAGGGACAGGGGGGACCGGGGAGCTGTTTTTT. Protein: CASSVGTGGTGELFF.

This clone has a handful of counts. J is TRBJ2-6 and V is TRBV7-2; no firm D call. Germline lookup yields CDR1 SGHTA and CDR2 FQGNSA. This CDR3 contains 15 residues. V gave up 5 bases and J gave up 3 bases, with 11 bases separating them. DNA for the CDR3: TGTGCCAGCAGCCAGATGAATAATGGGGCCAACGTCCTGACTTTC. Translation gives CASSQMNNGANVLTF. The whole variable domain, remainder taken from reference TRBV7-2 and TRBJ2-6, is GAGVSQSPSNKVTEKGKDVELRCDPISGHTALYWYRQSLGQGLEFLIYFQGNSAPDKSGLPSDRFSAERTGGSVSTLTIQRTQQEDSAVYLCASSQMNNGANVLTFGAGSRLTVL.

The genes are TRBV4-3 and TRBJ1-6; TRBD1 agrees at 7 bases. CDR3 length: 17 amino acids. Germline trimming cut 1 base from V and 4 bases from J; bases unmatched to any gene: 7. The V gene's germline CDR1 is LGHNA and CDR2 YSLEER. The CDR3 spells CASSQADRNFYNSPLHF. Written as DNA, the CDR3 is TGCGCCAGCAGCCAAGCGGACAGGAATTTTTATAATTCACCCCTCCACTTT.

The table lists this clone with a few counts. The V call is TRBV5-1, the J call TRBJ1-1; TRBD1 agrees at 8 bases. CDR1 SGHRS and CDR2 YFSETQ come from the germline V gene. V shed 0 bases and J 4 bases; nucleotides not matched to a gene: 5. The CDR3 is 15 amino acids. CDR3: CASSLGTGMTTEAFF. DNA of the CDR3: TGCGCCAGCAGCTTGGGGACAGGGATGACCACTGAAGCTTTCTTT.

This clone is a singleton in its sample. The V call is TRBV3-1 (or the pseudogene TRBV3-2), the J call TRBJ2-6; 7 bases are shared with TRBD2. This CDR3 region has 17 residues. CDR1 and CDR2 (germline): LGHDT, YNNKEL (reference sequence). J lost 0 bases, V lost 1 base, and 3 bases had no gene match. The CDR3 sequence: CASSQVGLSSGANVLTF. The CDR3 nucleotides read TGTGCCAGCAGCCAAGTGGGACTAAGCTCTGGGGCCAACGTCCTGACTTTC.

This clone came up a few times. This chain joins TRBV5-4 and TRBJ1-5; D is unclear. CDR1 and CDR2 (germline): SGHNT, YYREEE (reference sequence). The CDR3 spans 16 residues. The V end lost 2 bases, the J end lost 1 base, and 13 bases lay between the germline ends. Written as DNA, the CDR3 is TGTGCCAGCAGCTTAATGGGAGGAGCAAGCAATCAGCCCCAGCATTTT. Protein: CASSLMGGASNQPQHF.

The chain has TRBV19 and TRBJ1-1; weak D call: TRBD1 (5 bases). The V gene lost 3 bases and the J gene lost 4 bases, with 12 bases spanning the gap. Germline values: CDR1 LNHDA, CDR2 SQIVND (reference sequence). The length of the CDR3 is 14 residues. CDR3 protein: CASSMRGRPTEAFF. The DNA for the CDR3 is TGTGCCAGTAGTATGAGGGGCAGGCCCACTGAAGCTTTCTTT.

J is TRBJ2-3 and V is TRBV9, with 10 nucleotides matching TRBD1. Trimming removed 4 bases from V and 2 bases from J; junction bases left unmatched: 7. This CDR3 is built from 16 residues. In germline, CDR1 is SGDLS, CDR2 YYNGEE. CDR3 sequence: CASSLTGQGITDTQYF. The CDR3 DNA sequence: TGTGCCAGCAGCCTAACGGGACAGGGGATCACAGATACGCAGTATTTT.

The DNA of the CDR3 is TGTGCCAGTAGTATTAGACAGGCAACCTACAATGAGCAGTTCTTC. It specifies CASSIRQATYNEQFF. J is TRBJ2-1 and V is TRBV19, with TRBD1 as a possible D gene (6 bases). V was cut by 3 bases and J by 2 bases, with 11 bases left in between. From germline, CDR1 is LNHDA and CDR2 SQIVND (reference sequence). This CDR3 has 15 residues.

This chain links TRBV24-1 with TRBJ2-1; 8 bases map to TRBD2. Germline CDR1 and CDR2: KGHDR and SFDVKD. The CDR3 extends over 15 amino acids. J was trimmed by 4 bases and V by 4 bases; bases with no gene match: 5. The CDR3 DNA reads TGTGCCACCAGTGACCGGGGGGGACCTTACAATGAGCAGTTCTTC. Its protein product is CATSDRGGPYNEQFF.

The chain has TRBV7-2 and TRBJ1-4; TRBD1 matches 7 bases. J was trimmed by 8 bases and V by 1 base; bases with no gene match: 7. Germline V lookup: CDR1 SGHTA, CDR2 FQGNSA. This CDR3 has 15 amino acids. Written as DNA, the CDR3 is TGTGCCAGCAGCTTAGTAAAGGGGGCTGAGGAAAAACTGTTTTTT. This translates into CASSLVKGAEEKLFF.

The gene calls are TRBV6-2 or TRBV6-3 and TRBJ2-7, with TRBD2 identical over 10 bases. From germline, CDR1 is MNHEY and CDR2 SVGEGT. V lost 5 bases, J lost 3 bases, and 13 bases stayed unmatched. This CDR3 is built from 17 residues. The DNA of the CDR3 is TGTGCCAGCAGTACGCTAGCGGGAGCCAGAGTCGGCTACGAGCAGTACTTC. It is translated as CASSTLAGARVGYEQYF.

V and J are TRBV5-1 and TRBJ2-1, with D possibly matching TRBD2 (6 bases). The germline V gene has CDR1 SGHRS and CDR2 YFSETQ. Trimming removed 8 bases at V and 5 bases at J, with 20 bases between. CDR3 length: 15 amino acids. The CDR3 DNA reads as TGCGCCAGGACACGTAGCGGCGTAGGGGACAATGAGCAGTTCTTC. Its protein product is CARTRSGVGDNEQFF.

This clone showed up just once. This sequence joins TRBV6-2 or TRBV6-3 and TRBJ1-2, with 7 bases matching TRBD1. The CDR3 has 13 amino acids. The trim removed 4 bases at V and 7 bases at J, leaving 6 bases unmatched. Germline assignment: CDR1 MNHEY and CDR2 SVGEGT. The CDR3 DNA is TGTGCCAGCAGTTCGACAGGGTTGAGTGGCTACACCTTC. The encoded protein is CASSSTGLSGYTF.

This clone turned up a few times. The V call is TRBV5-4, the J call TRBJ1-1; D gene ambiguous. V was cut by 1 base and J by 2 bases, with 12 bases left in between. Looked up from germline, CDR1 is SGHNT and CDR2 is YYREEE (reference sequence). The CDR3 totals 15 residues. The CDR3 DNA is TGTGCCAGCAGCTTGATCGGGGTTTTAAACACTGAAGCTTTCTTT. It codes for CASSLIGVLNTEAFF. Full variable domain (rest looked up from reference TRBV5-4 and TRBJ1-1): ETGVTQSPTHLIKTRGQQVTLRCSSQSGHNTVSWYQQALGQGPQFIFQYYREEENGRGNFPPRFSGLQFPNYSSELNVNALELDDSALYLCASSLIGVLNTEAFFGQGTRLTVV.

The chain carries TRBV6-5 and TRBJ2-7; 7 bases agree with TRBD1. Trimming took 6 bases from V and 6 from J; bases not matched to a gene: 11. Germline V gives CDR1 MNHEY, CDR2 SVGAGI. The CDR3 extends over 14 amino acids. CDR3 region: CASSQTGARGEQYF. The CDR3 DNA follows: TGTGCCAGCAGCCAAACAGGGGCGCGAGGCGAGCAGTACTTC.

The chain links TRBV6-5 to TRBJ1-1; 7 bases are shared with TRBD1. Trimming removed 8 bases from V and 0 bases from J; junction bases left unmatched: 3. In germline, CDR1 is MNHEY, CDR2 SVGAGI. The CDR3 length is 13 residues. The CDR3 loop is CASADRLNTEAFF. In DNA, the CDR3 is TGTGCCAGCGCGGACAGGTTGAACACTGAAGCTTTCTTT.

This chain connects TRBV4-1 to TRBJ1-5, with D perhaps matching TRBD1 (5 bases). Per germline, CDR1 MGHRA and CDR2 YSYEKL. V lost 0 bases to trimming and J lost 4 bases, with 13 bases between them. The CDR3 loop spans 16 amino acids. CDR3 nucleotide sequence: TGCGCCAGCAGCCAAGACGGGGGATTAGGGAATCAGCCCCAGCATTTT. As protein: CASSQDGGLGNQPQHF.

The V and J genes are TRBV25-1 and TRBJ1-2; TRBD1 aligns across 7 bases. Germline assignment: CDR1 MGHDK and CDR2 SYGVNS. There are 13 residues in the CDR3. The trim removed 7 bases at V and 1 base at J, leaving 3 bases unmatched. The CDR3 DNA is TGTGCCAGCACCAGACAGGGTAACTATGGCTACACCTTC. As protein: CASTRQGNYGYTF.

This clone was found a few times. The gene calls are TRBV5-6 and TRBJ1-2; 7 bases are shared with TRBD1. Germline values: CDR1 SGHDT, CDR2 YYEEEE. CDR3 length: 15 amino acids. J gave up 3 bases and V 1 base, and 6 bases lay outside the gene matches. CDR3 sequence (DNA): TGTGCCAGCAGCTTGATAAGGGGGCCTTACTATGGCTACACCTTC. Its protein product is CASSLIRGPYYGYTF.

This chain links TRBV5-4 with TRBJ2-7; 8 bases align to TRBD1. The CDR3 loop spans 16 amino acids. V lost 3 bases, J lost 4 bases, and 12 bases stayed unmatched. Germline V gene sequence: CDR1 SGHNT, CDR2 YYREEE (reference sequence). CDR3 nucleotide sequence: TGTGCCAGCAGCTCTAAGAAATCCGGGACAGGTTACGAGCAGTACTTC. Its protein is CASSSKKSGTGYEQYF.

V and J are TRBV9 and TRBJ2-1; D not certain. This CDR3 contains 15 residues. CDR1 and CDR2 (germline): SGDLS, YYNGEE. Trimming took off 1 base at V and 3 bases at J, with 11 bases between the two ends. For the CDR3, the DNA is TGTGCCAGCAGCGTAAGTTCAGAGGTCTACAATGAGCAGTTCTTC. It codes for CASSVSSEVYNEQFF.

This clone came up a few times. At the DNA level, this CDR3 is encoded by other sequences in the same sample as well. The rearrangement uses TRBV7-2 and TRBJ1-5; D remains ambiguous. V lost 0 bases and J 0 bases, leaving 6 bases between the germline ends. The CDR3 contains 15 residues. Germline assignment: CDR1 SGHTA and CDR2 FQGNSA. In DNA, the CDR3 is TGTGCCAGCAGCTTAGCGCCAGTTAGCAATCAGCCCCAGCATTTT. This gives the protein CASSLAPVSNQPQHF. Full variable domain (missing parts from reference TRBV7-2 and TRBJ1-5): GAGVSQSPSNKVTEKGKDVELRCDPISGHTALYWYRQSLGQGLEFLIYFQGNSAPDKSGLPSDRFSAERTGGSVSTLTIQRTQQEDSAVYLCASSLAPVSNQPQHFGDGTRLSIL.

V is TRBV29-1 and J is TRBJ1-3, with D perhaps matching TRBD1 (5 bases). V lost 4 bases to trimming and J lost 3 bases, with 10 bases between them. Germline lookup yields CDR1 SQVTM and CDR2 ANQGSEA. The CDR3 totals 13 residues. The CDR3 sequence is CSVAGTVGNTIYF. CDR3 bases: TGCAGCGTTGCCGGGACGGTTGGAAACACCATATATTTT.

The chain joins TRBV9 to TRBJ2-2; 12 bases agree with TRBD2. Germline trimming cut 7 bases from V and 7 bases from J; bases unmatched to any gene: 8. The length of the CDR3 is 15 residues. CDR1 is SGDLS, CDR2 YYNGEE, per germline. CDR3 DNA sequence: TGTGCCAGCTCCGAGACTAGCGGGAGATACGGGGAGCTGTTTTTT. It is translated as CASSETSGRYGELFF.

V gene TRBV12-3 or TRBV12-4 combines with J gene TRBJ2-3; possible D gene TRBD1, 6 bases. The CDR3 consists of 12 residues. V was trimmed by 6 bases and J by 5 bases, leaving 9 bases between them. The CDR3 DNA is TGTGCCAGCAGCCTACAGGGAGATACGCAGTATTTT. Its protein product is CASSLQGDTQYF.

The rearrangement joins TRBV6-5 to TRBJ1-2; the D gene is possibly TRBD1 (5 bases). There are 14 residues in the CDR3. Germline V gene data show CDR1 as MNHEY and CDR2 as SVGAGI. V was shortened by 4 bases and J by 0 bases, with 9 bases between the two germline ends. CDR3 DNA: TGTGCCAGCAGTTTTTGGGGCTCTAACTATGGCTACACCTTC. As protein: CASSFWGSNYGYTF.